This T cell receptor (beta chain) comes out of a study of identifying expanded T cells in peripheral blood. During the collection period, no donor immune events like infections were recorded. This clone was seen just once. What it binds is not known. Germline assignment: CDR1 SGHDT and CDR2 YYEEEE. The CDR3 runs to 15 residues. V lost 2 bases and J lost 5, with 11 bases in between. Study outcomes and limitations: Roughly 1.2 clones differed between technical replicates, versus around 15 and 18 over time.

Libraries were prepared by immunoSEQ multiplex PCR; TCRdb keeps only in-frame clonotypes and omits some of them. Of around 100,000 clones in the sample, approximately 89% were seen once. The clonotype comes from a person aged 18 to 75 in good health. V usage is TRBV5-6 and J usage is TRBJ1-6, with a weak D call TRBD1 (6 bases). The sequenced sample consisted of blood. The CDR3 region is CASSFLDRDNSPLHF. CDR3 sequence (DNA): TGTGCCAGCAGCTTCCTGGACAGAGATAATTCACCCCTCCACTTT. Full variable domain (rest looked up from reference TRBV5-6 and TRBJ1-6): DAGVTQSPTHLIKTRGQQVTLRCSPKSGHDTVSWYQQALGQGPQFIFQYYEEEERQRGNFPDRFSGHQFPNYSSELNVNALLLGDSALYLCASSFLDRDNSPLHFGNGTRLTVT.